These 17 T cell receptor beta chains were all obtained from the same sample, sequenced in a study of cytomegalovirus exposure and HLA in healthy donors. Both 60 Vbeta primers and 13 Jbeta primers went into the PCR. Method: immunoSEQ multiplex PCR; TCRdb's copy keeps in-frame clones and lacks some. Of about 210,000 clones listed, roughly four fifths are singletons. Sequenced sample: PBMCs. These receptors were collected from a woman aged 45-60 years in good health and CMV-seropositive.

This chain uses TRBV9 with TRBJ1-6; D ambiguous. Germline lookup yields CDR1 SGDLS and CDR2 YYNGEE. V was clipped by 0 bases and J by 9 bases, with 10 bases between them. The length of the CDR3 is 14 residues. CDR3 protein: CASSVDQDISPLHF. CDR3 coding DNA: TGTGCCAGCAGCGTAGATCAGGATATTTCACCCCTCCACTTT.

This clone was recorded a few times. The chain couples TRBV7-9 to TRBJ1-1; D is undetermined. The CDR3 length is 13 residues. Germline V gives CDR1 SEHNR, CDR2 FQNEAQ (reference sequence). V was cut by 5 bases and J by 3 bases, with 10 bases left in between. The CDR3: CASSTSAYTEAFF. The CDR3 region has the DNA TGTGCCAGCAGCACGAGCGCCTACACTGAAGCTTTCTTT.

The rearrangement links TRBV2 to TRBJ2-5; D might be TRBD2 (5 bases). With 6 bases removed from V and 5 bases from J, the gap between germline ends came to 16 bases. CDR1 and CDR2 (germline): SNHLY, FYNNEI. The CDR3 extends over 14 amino acids. Here the CDR3 reads CASRIEGSVETQYF. For the CDR3, the DNA is TGTGCCAGCAGGATAGAGGGTAGCGTTGAGACCCAGTACTTC.

The chain recombines TRBV5-1 with TRBJ2-2, with 7 bases identical to TRBD1. Germline trimming cut 7 bases from V and 4 bases from J; bases unmatched to any gene: 7. The CDR3 extends over 14 amino acids. The germline V gene has CDR1 SGHRS and CDR2 YFSETQ. CDR3 sequence (DNA): TGCGCCAGCGGGAGACAGGGAAGCACCGGGGAGCTGTTTTTT. It codes for CASGRQGSTGELFF.

V is TRBV10-3 and J is TRBJ2-5, with 11 bases that match TRBD2. Germline V gives CDR1 ENHRY, CDR2 SYGVKD. CDR3 length: 16 residues. Trimming removed 8 bases from V and 0 bases from J; junction bases left unmatched: 8. Here the CDR3 DNA reads TGTGCCATCGCGCTAGCGGGGGGCCTAAACCAAGAGACCCAGTACTTC. It codes for CAIALAGGLNQETQYF.

This clone was recorded a few times. V is TRBV19 and J is TRBJ2-3; 9 nucleotides agree with TRBD2. The germline gives CDR1 LNHDA, CDR2 SQIVND (reference sequence). Trimming took 5 bases from V and 0 from J; bases not matched to a gene: 6. The CDR3 contains 16 residues. The CDR3 loop is CASSHPGLASTDTQYF. Here the CDR3 DNA reads TGTGCCAGTAGTCATCCGGGACTAGCAAGCACAGATACGCAGTATTTT.

This clone was seen a few times. V gene TRBV30 combines with J gene TRBJ1-1; 9 nucleotides align to TRBD1. The length of the CDR3 is 11 residues. The V segment lost 5 bases and the J segment 11 bases; nucleotides outside the gene matches: 6. Germline V gene sequence: CDR1 GTSNPN, CDR2 SVGIG (reference sequence). The CDR3, as DNA: TGTGCCTGGCAGACAGGGGGTAGGGCTTTCTTT. It encodes CAWQTGGRAFF.

The chain carries TRBV4-3 and TRBJ2-3, with no clear D. The germline CDR1 and CDR2 sequences are LGHNA and YSLEER. This CDR3 has 15 residues. V was trimmed by 0 bases and J by 0 bases, leaving 7 bases between them. CDR3 DNA: TGCGCCAGCAGCCAAGAGGCGAGGAGCACAGATACGCAGTATTTT. Translated, it gives CASSQEARSTDTQYF.

The chain employs TRBV4-1 and TRBJ1-2; no clear D. This CDR3 comprises 16 residues. CDR1 is MGHRA and CDR2 is YSYEKL in the germline V gene. The V and J ends lost 1 base and 0 bases respectively, with 12 bases between them. The CDR3 region is CASSQAPEGSNYGYTF. The CDR3 DNA reads as TGCGCCAGCAGCCAAGCCCCGGAGGGATCTAACTATGGCTACACCTTC.

The chain combines TRBV30 with TRBJ2-2; D call uncertain. Trimming removed 4 bases from V and 0 bases from J, with 6 bases in between. Germline V gives CDR1 GTSNPN, CDR2 SVGIG (reference sequence). There are 13 residues in the CDR3. The chain's CDR3 is CAWNQANTGELFF. The CDR3 coding sequence is TGTGCCTGGAACCAGGCGAACACCGGGGAGCTGTTTTTT.

This clone came up a few times. The chain combines TRBV5-4 with TRBJ1-1; 7 nucleotides line up with TRBD1. The CDR3 extends over 15 amino acids. The V segment lost 1 base and the J segment 4 bases; nucleotides outside the gene matches: 7. Germline V lookup: CDR1 SGHNT, CDR2 YYREEE (reference sequence). CDR3 sequence: CASSLNRGLGTEAFF. DNA of the CDR3: TGTGCCAGCAGCTTGAATAGGGGGCTTGGCACTGAAGCTTTCTTT.

This clone showed up just once. The gene calls are TRBV4-1 and TRBJ2-5; 16 bases are a match to TRBD2. From germline, CDR1 is MGHRA and CDR2 YSYEKL. V trimming: 3 bases; J trimming: 4 bases; junction bases outside the gene matches: 14. The CDR3 is made up of 20 amino acids. DNA of the CDR3: TGCGCCAGCAGCCATCCGAACCGGGGACTAGCGGGGGGGCCCGGAGAGACCCAGTACTTC. This encodes CASSHPNRGLAGGPGETQYF.

The chain has TRBV27 and TRBJ2-7, with 7 positions matching TRBD2. CDR1 and CDR2 (germline): MNHEY, SMNVEV (reference sequence). This CDR3 contains 15 residues. With 3 bases clipped from V and 2 bases from J, the junction kept 7 bases outside the gene matches. For the CDR3, the DNA is TGTGCCAGCAGTTTGGGCGGGAGACTTGCCTACGAGCAGTACTTC. Protein product: CASSLGGRLAYEQYF.

The chain carries TRBV9 and TRBJ2-1; 12 bases map to TRBD2. Germline V gene data show CDR1 as SGDLS and CDR2 as YYNGEE. There are 16 residues in the CDR3. V lost 4 bases to trimming and J lost 7 bases; unmatched junction nucleotides: 9. CDR3 DNA sequence: TGTGCCAGCAGCCCCTCTGGGCTAGCGGGGGGGAATGAGCAGTTCTTC. Protein product: CASSPSGLAGGNEQFF.

CDR3 coding DNA: TGTGCCAGCAGCTTCTCCGGGTCTAATAATTCACCCCTCCACTTT. Translation: CASSFSGSNNSPLHF. The chain is built from TRBV5-5 and TRBJ1-6; D gene uncertain. V was pared by 2 bases and J by 5 bases, with 11 bases between. Germline lookup yields CDR1 SGHKS and CDR2 YYEKEE (reference sequence). The CDR3 covers 15 residues. Full variable domain (missing parts from reference TRBV5-5 and TRBJ1-6): DAGVTQSPTHLIKTRGQQVTLRCSPISGHKSVSWYQQVLGQGPQFIFQYYEKEERGRGNFPDRFSARQFPNYSSELNVNALLLGDSALYLCASSFSGSNNSPLHFGNGTRLTVT.

This chain connects TRBV6-1 to TRBJ1-2; 10 bases map to TRBD1. Germline V gene data show CDR1 as MNHNS and CDR2 as SASEGT. With 9 bases clipped from V and 7 bases from J, the junction kept 8 bases outside the gene matches. The CDR3 sequence is 13 residues long. The CDR3 sequence: CASRQGAWGGYTF. CDR3 coding DNA: TGTGCCAGTAGACAGGGGGCTTGGGGTGGCTACACCTTC.

The rearrangement links TRBV2 to TRBJ1-1, with a tentative D call TRBD1 (6 bases). This CDR3 has 15 amino acids. V dropped 6 bases and J dropped 4 bases, with 18 bases sitting between them. Germline V gene lookup returns CDR1 SNHLY and CDR2 FYNNEI. In DNA form, the CDR3 reads TGTGCCAGCAGCCGACAGGAGAGGGGGATCACTGAAGCTTTCTTT. It codes for CASSRQERGITEAFF.